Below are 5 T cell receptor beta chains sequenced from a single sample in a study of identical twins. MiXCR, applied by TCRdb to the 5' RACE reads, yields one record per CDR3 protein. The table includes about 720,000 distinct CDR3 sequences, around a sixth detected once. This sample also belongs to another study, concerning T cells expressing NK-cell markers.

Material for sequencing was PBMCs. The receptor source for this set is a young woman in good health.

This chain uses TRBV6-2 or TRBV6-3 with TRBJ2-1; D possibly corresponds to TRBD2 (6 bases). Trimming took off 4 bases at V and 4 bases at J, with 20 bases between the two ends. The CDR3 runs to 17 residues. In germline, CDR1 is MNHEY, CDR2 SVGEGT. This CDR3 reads CASSSFPPGTGYNEQFF. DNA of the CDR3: TGTGCCAGCAGTTCCTTCCCTCCGGGGACTGGTTACAATGAGCAGTTCTTC.

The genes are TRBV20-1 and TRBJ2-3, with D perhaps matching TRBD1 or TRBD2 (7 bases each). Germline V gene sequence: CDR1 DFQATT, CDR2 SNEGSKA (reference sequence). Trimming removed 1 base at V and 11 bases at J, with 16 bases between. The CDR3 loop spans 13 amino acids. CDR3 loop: CSARAPRGGEQYF. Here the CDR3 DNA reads TGCAGTGCTAGAGCCCCCAGGGGGGGGGAGCAGTATTTT.

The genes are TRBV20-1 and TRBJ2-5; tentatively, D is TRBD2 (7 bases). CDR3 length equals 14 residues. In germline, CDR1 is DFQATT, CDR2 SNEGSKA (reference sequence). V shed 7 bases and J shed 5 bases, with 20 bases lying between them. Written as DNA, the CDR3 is TGCAGTGTGCCTGGGGGGGCCATCGGGGAGACCCAGTACTTC. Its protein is CSVPGGAIGETQYF.

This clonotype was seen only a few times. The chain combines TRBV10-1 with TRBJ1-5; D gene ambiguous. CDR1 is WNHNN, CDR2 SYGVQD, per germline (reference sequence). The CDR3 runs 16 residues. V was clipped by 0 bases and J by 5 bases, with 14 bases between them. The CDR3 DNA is TGCGCCAGCAGTGAGTCGGTAGCGAGACGTTATCAGCCCCAGCATTTT. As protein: CASSESVARRYQPQHF.

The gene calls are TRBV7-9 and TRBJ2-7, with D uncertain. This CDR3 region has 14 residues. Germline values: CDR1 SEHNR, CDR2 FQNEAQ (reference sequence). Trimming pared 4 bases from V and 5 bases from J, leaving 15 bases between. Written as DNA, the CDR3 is TGTGCCAGCAGCTCCCCAGGTTACGATGACGAGCAGTACTTC. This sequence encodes CASSSPGYDDEQYF.